Below, one TCR beta chain is given with its context. What it binds is not known. Extracted total RNA amounted to at least 5.5 micrograms for each sample. These data belong to a study of blood T cells in healthy people across ages. Broader study findings: Among long-lived donors, naive CD4+ cells were more numerous and diversity higher than in aged donors. Changes in expanded clonotypes were possibly confounded, as the CMV status of donors was unknown.

A second PCR of about 7 to 12 cycles used a sample-barcoded 5' primer and a J-beta primer mix. MiXCR was run by TCRdb on the 5' RACE reads, yielding one entry per CDR3 protein. This sample has roughly 1.6 million distinct CDR3 sequences; about 35% occur once, and the top ten carry around 11%. V was cut by 5 bases and J by 4 bases, with 14 bases left in between. The V gene's germline CDR1 is LGHNT and CDR2 FRNRAP. There are 14 residues in the CDR3. The clonotype was recovered from a woman under 40 in good health. The V gene is TRBV12-5, the J gene TRBJ1-1; D may be TRBD1 (6 bases). Sequenced sample: blood. The CDR3, as DNA: TGTGCTAGTGGTCCCCAGGGGCCTGCCACTGAAGCTTTCTTT. It codes for CASGPQGPATEAFF.